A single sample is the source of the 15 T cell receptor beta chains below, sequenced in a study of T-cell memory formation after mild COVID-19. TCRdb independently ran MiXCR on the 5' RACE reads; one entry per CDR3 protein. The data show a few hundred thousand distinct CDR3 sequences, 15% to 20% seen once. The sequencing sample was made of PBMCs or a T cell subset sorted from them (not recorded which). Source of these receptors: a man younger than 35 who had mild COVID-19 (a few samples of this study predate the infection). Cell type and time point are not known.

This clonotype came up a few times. The CDR3, as DNA: TGTGCCAGCAGCCAAGATGGCGGGAATGAAAAACTGTTTTTT. It codes for CASSQDGGNEKLFF. The chain carries TRBV4-2 and TRBJ1-4; no clear D gene. Between the trimmed V and J ends, which lost 0 bases and 5 bases, there was a span of 7 bases. In germline, CDR1 is LGHNA, CDR2 YNFKEQ. The CDR3 runs to 14 residues.

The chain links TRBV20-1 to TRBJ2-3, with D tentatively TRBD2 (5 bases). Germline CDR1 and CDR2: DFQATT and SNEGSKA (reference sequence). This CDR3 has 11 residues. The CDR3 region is CSGSRTDTQYF. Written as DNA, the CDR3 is TGCTCGGGATCCCGCACAGATACGCAGTATTTT.

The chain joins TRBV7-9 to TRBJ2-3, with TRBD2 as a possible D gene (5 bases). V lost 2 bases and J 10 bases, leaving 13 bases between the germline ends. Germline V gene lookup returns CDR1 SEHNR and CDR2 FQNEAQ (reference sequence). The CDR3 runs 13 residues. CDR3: CASSLNTGSAQYF. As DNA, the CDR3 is TGTGCCAGCAGCTTAAATACGGGGTCGGCGCAGTATTTT.

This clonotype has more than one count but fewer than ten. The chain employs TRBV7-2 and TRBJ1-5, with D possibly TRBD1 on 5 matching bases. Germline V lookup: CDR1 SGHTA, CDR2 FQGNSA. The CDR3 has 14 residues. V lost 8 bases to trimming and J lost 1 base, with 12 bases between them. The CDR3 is CASRRGASNQPQHF. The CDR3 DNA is TGTGCCAGCCGCCGAGGGGCCAGCAATCAGCCCCAGCATTTT.

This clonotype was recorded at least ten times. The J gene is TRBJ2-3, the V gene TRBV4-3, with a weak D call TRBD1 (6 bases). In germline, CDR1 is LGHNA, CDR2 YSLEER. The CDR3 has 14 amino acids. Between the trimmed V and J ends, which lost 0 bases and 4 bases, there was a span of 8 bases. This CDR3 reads CASSQDPGADTQYF. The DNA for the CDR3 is TGCGCCAGCAGCCAAGATCCAGGGGCAGATACGCAGTATTTT.

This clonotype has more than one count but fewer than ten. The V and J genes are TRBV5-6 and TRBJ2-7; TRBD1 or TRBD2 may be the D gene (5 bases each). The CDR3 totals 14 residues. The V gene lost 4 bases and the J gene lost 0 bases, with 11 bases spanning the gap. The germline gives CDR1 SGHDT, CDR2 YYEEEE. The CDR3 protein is CASSQGRNSYEQYF. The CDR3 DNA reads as TGTGCCAGCAGCCAGGGACGGAACTCCTACGAGCAGTACTTC. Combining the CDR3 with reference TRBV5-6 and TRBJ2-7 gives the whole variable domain DAGVTQSPTHLIKTRGQQVTLRCSPKSGHDTVSWYQQALGQGPQFIFQYYEEEERQRGNFPDRFSGHQFPNYSSELNVNALLLGDSALYLCASSQGRNSYEQYFGPGTRLTVT.

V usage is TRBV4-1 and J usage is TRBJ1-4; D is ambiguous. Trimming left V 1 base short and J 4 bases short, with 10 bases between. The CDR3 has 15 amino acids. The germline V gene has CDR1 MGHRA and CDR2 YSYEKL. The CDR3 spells CASSQAHRLNEKLFF. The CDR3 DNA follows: TGCGCCAGCAGCCAAGCGCACAGACTTAATGAAAAACTGTTTTTT.

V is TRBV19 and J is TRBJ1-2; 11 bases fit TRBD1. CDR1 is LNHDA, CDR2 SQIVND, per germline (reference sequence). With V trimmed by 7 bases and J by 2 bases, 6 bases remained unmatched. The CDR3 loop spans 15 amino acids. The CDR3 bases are TGTGCCAGTAAGGGACAGGGGGTCCTAAACTATGGCTACACCTTC. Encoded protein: CASKGQGVLNYGYTF.

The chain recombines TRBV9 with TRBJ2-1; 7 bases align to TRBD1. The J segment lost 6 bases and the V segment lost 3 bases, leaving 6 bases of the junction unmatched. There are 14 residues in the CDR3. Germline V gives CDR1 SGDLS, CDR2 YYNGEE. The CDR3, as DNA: TGTGCCAGCAGCGGCTGGACAGGTAGCAATGAGCAGTTCTTC. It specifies CASSGWTGSNEQFF.

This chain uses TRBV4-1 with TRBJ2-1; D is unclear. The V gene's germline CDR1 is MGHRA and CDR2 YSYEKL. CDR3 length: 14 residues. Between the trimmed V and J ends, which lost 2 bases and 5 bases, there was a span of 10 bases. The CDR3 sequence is CASSQTLVDNEQFF. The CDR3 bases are TGCGCCAGCAGCCAAACACTTGTGGACAATGAGCAGTTCTTC.

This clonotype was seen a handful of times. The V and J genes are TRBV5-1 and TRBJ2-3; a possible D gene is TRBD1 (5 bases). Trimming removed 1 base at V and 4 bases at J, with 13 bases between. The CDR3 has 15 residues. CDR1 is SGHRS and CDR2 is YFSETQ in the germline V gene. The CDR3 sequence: CASSLLQAVADTQYF. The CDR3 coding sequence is TGCGCCAGCAGCTTGCTACAGGCGGTAGCAGATACGCAGTATTTT.

DNA for the CDR3: TGTGCCAGCAGCCCCGGGACAGGGGGCTCCTATAATTCACCCCTCCACTTT. Protein: CASSPGTGGSYNSPLHF. The chain is built from TRBV28 and TRBJ1-6; TRBD1 agrees at 11 bases. The germline CDR1 and CDR2 sequences are MDHEN and SYDVKM. This CDR3 is 17 amino acids long. V was pared by 6 bases and J by 0 bases, with 4 bases of the junction left unmatched.

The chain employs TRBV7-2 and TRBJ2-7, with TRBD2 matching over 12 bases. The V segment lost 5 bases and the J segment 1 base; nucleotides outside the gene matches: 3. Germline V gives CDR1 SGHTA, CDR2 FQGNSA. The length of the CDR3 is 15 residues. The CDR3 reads CASSGGLAGSYEQYF. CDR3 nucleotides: TGTGCCAGCAGCGGTGGACTAGCGGGGTCCTACGAGCAGTACTTC.

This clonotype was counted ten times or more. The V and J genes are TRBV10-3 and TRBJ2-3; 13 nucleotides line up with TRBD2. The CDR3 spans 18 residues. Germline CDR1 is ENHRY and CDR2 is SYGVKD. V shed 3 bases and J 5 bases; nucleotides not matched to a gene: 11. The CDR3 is CAISDHGLAGAGGDTQYF. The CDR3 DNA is TGTGCCATCAGTGATCACGGACTAGCGGGGGCCGGGGGAGATACGCAGTATTTT.

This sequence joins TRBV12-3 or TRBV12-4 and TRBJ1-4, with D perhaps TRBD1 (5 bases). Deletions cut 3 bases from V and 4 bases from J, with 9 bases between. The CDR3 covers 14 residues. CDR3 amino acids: CASSLRQINEKLFF. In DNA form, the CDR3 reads TGTGCCAGCAGTTTGCGACAGATTAATGAAAAACTGTTTTTT.